A selection of T cell receptor beta chains follows, all from one sample in a study of shared clonotypes between healthy human individuals. Assay: immunoSEQ multiplex PCR; the TCRdb copy retains only in-frame clones and omits some. The data contain fewer than 1.6 million clones, 98% of them singletons. Material for sequencing was naive CD4+ T cells sorted from blood. The receptor set was obtained from a man aged 25 to 45 in good health. The CDR3 runs from the conserved cysteine through the conserved F or W. Fields, in order: J gene, D gene, clone size, V gene, CDR3 DNA, CDR3 protein. A D gene is named only where the DNA matches it firmly. Clone size appears in some rows only: once, few, many, or a class for an expanded clone.

TRBJ2-1 | NA | NA | TRBV18 | TGTGCCAGCTCACCGAGAGACAGGCAGTTCTTC | CASSPRDRQFF
TRBJ2-3 | NA | NA | TRBV6-1 | TGTGCCAGCAGGGATCGAAGCACAGATACGCAGTATTTT | CASRDRSTDTQYF
TRBJ2-5 | NA | NA | TRBV7-9 | TGTGCCAGCACCCTCTTGGGAGGCCAAGAGACCCAGTACTTC | CASTLLGGQETQYF
TRBJ2-5 | NA | NA | TRBV29-1 | TGCAGCGTTGTTAGCCCCCTCCAAGAGACCCAGTACTTC | CSVVSPLQETQYF
TRBJ2-7 | NA | NA | TRBV13 | TGTGCCAGCAGCTCGAATAGCCTGGACCCCACCCACGAGCAGTACTTC | CASSSNSLDPTHEQYF
TRBJ1-2 | NA | NA | TRBV19 | TGTGCCAGTAGTATAGATCTAGATGGTTCCTATGGCTACACCTTC | CASSIDLDGSYGYTF
TRBJ2-2 | NA | NA | TRBV5-4 | TGTGCCAGCAGCTTCATTGGCGGGGAGCTGTTTTTT | CASSFIGGELFF
TRBJ2-7 | NA | NA | TRBV6-1 | TGTGCCAGCAGGTGGGGGGACATCTACGAGCAGTACTTC | CASRWGDIYEQYF
TRBJ2-1 | NA | once | TRBV19 | TGTGCCAGTAGCTTACGGACAATGCGCCCCGAAGTGTACAATGAGCAGTTCTTC | CASSLRTMRPEVYNEQFF
TRBJ1-1 | NA | NA | TRBV6-4 | TGTGCCAGCAGTGACTCTAGGACACCTTCTAGTGAAGCTTTCTTT | CASSDSRTPSSEAFF
TRBJ1-1 | NA | NA | TRBV5-5 | TGTGCCAGCAGCTTGACAGCGATGAACACTGAAGCTTTCTTT | CASSLTAMNTEAFF
TRBJ2-2 | NA | NA | TRBV6-5 | TGTGCCAGCAGTCTAATCGCACCGAACACCGGGGAGCTGTTTTTT | CASSLIAPNTGELFF
TRBJ2-1 | NA | once | TRBV5-4 | TGTGCCAGCAGCTTGGAGGCCCCTAAGCCTGAGCAGTTCTTC | CASSLEAPKPEQFF
TRBJ2-1 | NA | NA | TRBV4-1 | TGCGCCAGCAGCCAAGAGGAAGGCACCTACAATGAGCAGTTCTTC | CASSQEEGTYNEQFF
TRBJ2-1 | TRBD2 | NA | TRBV19 | TGTGCCAGTAGTACCTGGACTAGCGGGATAAGTGAGCAGTTCTTC | CASSTWTSGISEQFF
TRBJ2-5 | NA | NA | TRBV28 | TGTGCCAGCAGTTTTGGAGGGCTCGCACAAGAGACCCAGTACTTC | CASSFGGLAQETQYF
TRBJ1-1 | NA | NA | TRBV7-6 | TGTGCCAGCAGCTTAATGCAGGGCAAGAACACTGAAGCTTTCTTT | CASSLMQGKNTEAFF
TRBJ2-7 | TRBD1 | NA | TRBV2 | TGTGCCAGCAGGGATCCAGGGGGCTCCTACGAGCAGTACTTC | CASRDPGGSYEQYF
TRBJ1-4 | TRBD1 | NA | TRBV14 | TGTGCCAGCAGCCCAGGACAGGGGAAGATTGAAAAACTGTTTTTT | CASSPGQGKIEKLFF
TRBJ2-3 | NA | once | TRBV7-2 | TGTGCCAGCAGCTACCCCTTCCAGGGTTCATCGGATACGCAGTATTTT | CASSYPFQGSSDTQYF
TRBJ2-3 | NA | NA | TRBV5-6 | TGTGCCAGCAGCCGTCTCCCTATGGGTACGGGCACAGATACGCAGTATTTT | CASSRLPMGTGTDTQYF
TRBJ2-1 | NA | NA | TRBV6-4 | TGTGCCAGCAGTGTAGTACAGAGTATCACGTCCTACAATGAGCAGTTCTTC | CASSVVQSITSYNEQFF
TRBJ2-5 | NA | NA | TRBV14 | TGTGCCAGCAGCCAAGGGTATACACAACAAGAGACCCAGTACTTC | CASSQGYTQQETQYF
TRBJ2-7 | NA | NA | TRBV5-1 | TGCGCCAGCACTGATGGGGGGAGTACCTACGAGCAGTACTTC | CASTDGGSTYEQYF
TRBJ2-2 | NA | NA | TRBV9 | TGTGCCAGCAGCGTAGGGCAGCCGAACACCGGGGAGCTGTTTTTT | CASSVGQPNTGELFF
TRBJ2-1 | TRBD2 | NA | TRBV28 | TGTGCGAGTGCGGGAGCCCCTAATTTACAGCAGTTCTTC | CASAGAPNLQQFF
TRBJ2-7 | TRBD1 | NA | TRBV18 | TGTGCCAGCTCACCGGGACAGATCTACGAGCAGTACTTC | CASSPGQIYEQYF
TRBJ2-7 | TRBD1 | NA | TRBV6-1 | TGTGCCAGCAGTGAAGACAGCAGGGGGTCCTACGAGCAGTACTTC | CASSEDSRGSYEQYF